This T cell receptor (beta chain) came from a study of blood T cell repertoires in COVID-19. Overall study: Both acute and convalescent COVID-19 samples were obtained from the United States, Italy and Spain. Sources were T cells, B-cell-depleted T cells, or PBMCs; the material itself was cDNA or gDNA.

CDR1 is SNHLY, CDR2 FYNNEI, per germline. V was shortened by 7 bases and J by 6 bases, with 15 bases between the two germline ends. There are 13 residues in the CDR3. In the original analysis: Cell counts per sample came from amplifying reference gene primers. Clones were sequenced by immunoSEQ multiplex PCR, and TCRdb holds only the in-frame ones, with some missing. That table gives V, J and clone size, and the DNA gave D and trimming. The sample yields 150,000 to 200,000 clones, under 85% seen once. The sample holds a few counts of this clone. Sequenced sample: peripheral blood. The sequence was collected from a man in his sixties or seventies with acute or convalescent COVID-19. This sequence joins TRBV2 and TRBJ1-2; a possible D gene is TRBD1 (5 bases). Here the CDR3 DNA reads TGTGCCAGCAAAGGCTTTGGGGCCGATGGCTACACCTTC. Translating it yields CASKGFGADGYTF.